This record looks at one T cell receptor beta chain sequence and its context. CDR3 size: 19 residues. J lost 2 bases, V lost 0 bases, and 10 bases had no gene match. CDR1 is LGHNA, CDR2 YNFKEQ, per germline. Before being deemed recovered, Cohort 3 donors had two negative PCRs, clearance, or symptom resolution. TCRdb's copy holds only in-frame clones and misses some; the assay was immunoSEQ multiplex PCR. The profile covers 150,000 to 200,000 clones, with approximately 80% appearing a single time and 8% to 13% taken by the ten largest. The data originate from a study of blood T cell repertoires in COVID-19. Study information: Italy, Spain and the United States were the sources of the convalescent and acute COVID-19 samples. T cells, B-cell-depleted T cells, or PBMCs provided the cDNA or gDNA that served as material.

The chain has TRBV4-2 and TRBJ2-3, with 11 bases aligning to TRBD2. Sequenced sample: PBMCs or T cells enriched from blood (not recorded which). The source of this sequence is a man aged 50-60 years who had recovered from COVID-19. The CDR3 DNA reads as TGTGCCAGCAGCCAAGATGGGGCTAGCGGGGGGCTCATCACAGATACGCAGTATTTT. This sequence encodes CASSQDGASGGLITDTQYF.